This TCR beta chain was sequenced for a study of cytomegalovirus exposure and HLA in healthy donors. Study summary: Within an early data release were about 85 million unique TCRs drawn from HLA-typed donors. Falling in the Caucasian-associated ancestry cluster were about 82% of under 450 genotyped donors. Study-wide findings and caveats: TCR beta sequences reportedly predicted the HLA-A and HLA-B alleles of most subjects accurately.

Worth noting for this clone: The antigen remains unidentified.

Primers: 60 Vbeta forward and 13 Jbeta reverse. Some clones are missing from TCRdb's copy, which holds only in-frame ones; the method was immunoSEQ multiplex PCR. The sample includes 100,000 to 150,000 clones, over 70% of them seen just once. With 3 bases clipped from V and 5 bases from J, the junction kept 10 bases outside the gene matches. This CDR3 is built from 16 residues. Germline-derived CDR1 and CDR2 are SGHRS and YFSETQ. Sequenced: PBMCs. The source of this sequence is a man between 18 and 35 years old in good health and CMV-seropositive. This chain joins TRBV5-1 and TRBJ1-4; 7 bases are shared with TRBD1. In nucleotides, the CDR3 is TGCGCCAGCAGCTCACAAGCAGGGGGTCCCAATGAAAAACTGTTTTTT. It translates to CASSSQAGGPNEKLFF.